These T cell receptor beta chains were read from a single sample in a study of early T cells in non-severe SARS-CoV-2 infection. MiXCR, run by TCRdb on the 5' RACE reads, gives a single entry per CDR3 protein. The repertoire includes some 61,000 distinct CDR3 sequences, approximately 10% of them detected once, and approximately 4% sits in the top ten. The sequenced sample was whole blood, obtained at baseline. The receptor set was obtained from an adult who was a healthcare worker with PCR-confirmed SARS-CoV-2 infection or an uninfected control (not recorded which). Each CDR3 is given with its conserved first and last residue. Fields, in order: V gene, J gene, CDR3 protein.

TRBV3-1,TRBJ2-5,CASSQDRWTQYF
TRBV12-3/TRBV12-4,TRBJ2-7,CASSKTGQAGSYEQYF
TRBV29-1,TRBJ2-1,CSARTSGNNEQFF
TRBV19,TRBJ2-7,CASSIRRDGLYEQYF
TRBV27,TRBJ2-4,CASSYLGGVAKNIQYF
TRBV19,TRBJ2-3,CASKDGLTDTQYF
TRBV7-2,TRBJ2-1,CASSPLFTGDEQFF
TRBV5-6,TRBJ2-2,CASSRLAEWQNTGELFF
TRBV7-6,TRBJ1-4,CASSFGDRANEKLFF
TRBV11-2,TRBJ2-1,CASSLEGKQFF
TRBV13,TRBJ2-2,CATSPDGGVDTGELFF
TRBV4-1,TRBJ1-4,CASSQAVSGQGGSNEKLFF
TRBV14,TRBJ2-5,CASSQNSQETQYF
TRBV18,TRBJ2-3,CASSPSNTQYF
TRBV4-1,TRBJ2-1,CASSQVPAPSYNEQFF
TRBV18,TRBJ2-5,CASSPREAIQETQYF
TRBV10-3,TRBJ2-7,CAITPGQGTHEQYF
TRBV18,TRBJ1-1,CASSGRENTEAFF
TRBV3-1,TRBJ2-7,CASSAHRDTTYEQYF
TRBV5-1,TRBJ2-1,CASSLRRGGPREQFF
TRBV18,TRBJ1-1,CASSPAVWTDEAFF
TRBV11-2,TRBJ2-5,CASSLDQETQYF
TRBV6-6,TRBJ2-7,CACRDLLLNQQYF
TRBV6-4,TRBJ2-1,CASSDSGQGEQFF
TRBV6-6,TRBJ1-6,CASSRPNSPLHF
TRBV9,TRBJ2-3,CASSFGTIGTQYF
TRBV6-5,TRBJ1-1,CASSYRRHTEAFF
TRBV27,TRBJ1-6,CASSFGTGLNSPLHF
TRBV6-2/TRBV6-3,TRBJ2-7,CASGDVGTGGPEEQYF
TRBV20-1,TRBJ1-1,CSADRGQGATEAFF
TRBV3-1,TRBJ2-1,CASSRDIRDKEF
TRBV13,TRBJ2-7,CASSRNRAYEQYF
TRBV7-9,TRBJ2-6,CASSLAIRLTGHSGANVLTF
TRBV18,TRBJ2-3,CASSPRTGGTDTQYF
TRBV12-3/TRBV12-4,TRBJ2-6,CASSLRPVNSGANVLTF
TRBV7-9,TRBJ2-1,CASSPLSYNEQFF
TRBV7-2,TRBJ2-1,CASSLGTSGIDEQFF
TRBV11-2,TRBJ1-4,CASSYDRGNEKLFF
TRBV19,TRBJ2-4,CASSFSRSGIIIDRSLNIQYF
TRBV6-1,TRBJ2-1,CASRTSGTGNEQFF
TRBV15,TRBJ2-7,CATNDPLRSEQYF
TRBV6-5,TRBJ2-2,CASSYSGIGGGTGELFF
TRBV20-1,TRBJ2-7,CSARRAGSTYEQYF
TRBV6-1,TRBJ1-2,CASREYRESGYTF
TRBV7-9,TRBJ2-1,CASNPVERSSYNEQFF
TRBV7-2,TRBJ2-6,CASSPRPLANVLTF
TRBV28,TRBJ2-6,CASSLGSSGANVLTF
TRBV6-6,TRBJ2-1,CASSGSLNEQFF
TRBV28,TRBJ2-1,CASNDGTGSYNEQFF
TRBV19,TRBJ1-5,CASSIARDGNQPQHF
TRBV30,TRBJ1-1,CAWSETGLQAFF
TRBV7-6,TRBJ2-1,CASSISSGGGHEQFF
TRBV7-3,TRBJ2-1,CASSNRASKSNEQFF
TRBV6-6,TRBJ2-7,CASSSFPGGFSYEQYF
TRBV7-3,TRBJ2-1,CASSLMGIGAGAYNEQFF
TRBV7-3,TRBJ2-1,CASSWSRNNEQFF
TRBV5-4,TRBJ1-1,CASSKGQGAEAFF